The rows below give T cell receptor beta chains drawn from one sample of a study of CD8+ T cells in alopecia areata. Method: immunoSEQ multiplex PCR; TCRdb's copy keeps in-frame clones and lacks some. This sample yields 200,000 to 250,000 clones, of which approximately 72% are seen a single time; 1% to 1.5% belongs to the top ten. The material sequenced was CD4+ T cells sorted from blood, taken around week 46, from a patient treated with tofacitinib. The receptors derive from a human donor with alopecia areata. The CDR3 runs from the conserved cysteine through the conserved F or W. D genes are given only for firm matches. Some rows mark clone size as missing; the rest say once, few, many or name a class of expanded clone.

clone_size,d_call,v_call,j_call,cdr3_nt,cdr3_aa
NA,NA,TRBV25-1,TRBJ1-1,TGTGCCAGCAGTGAGGCAGGGAGGCCGAACACTGAAGCTTTCTTT,CASSEAGRPNTEAFF
NA,TRBD1,TRBV30,TRBJ1-2,TGTGCCTGGGGACGACAGGGCGGTCGGGCTAACTATGGCTACACCTTC,CAWGRQGGRANYGYTF
NA,NA,TRBV6-4,TRBJ1-2,TGTGCCAGCAGTGACTCGGGGTCCAGCTACACCTTC,CASSDSGSSYTF
NA,NA,TRBV5-1,TRBJ2-3,TGCGCCAGCAGCTTGGCCGGCACAGATACGCAGTATTTT,CASSLAGTDTQYF
NA,TRBD1,TRBV30,TRBJ2-7,TGTGCCTGGAATCCACAGGGGGTAGACGAGCAGTACTTC,CAWNPQGVDEQYF
NA,NA,TRBV5-6,TRBJ2-7,TGTGCCAGCAGTTGGGACTTCTCCTACGAGCAGTACTTC,CASSWDFSYEQYF
NA,NA,TRBV6-6,TRBJ2-3,TGTGCCAGCACCGAACGGTATACGCAGTATTTT,CASTERYTQYF
NA,NA,TRBV29-1,TRBJ2-3,TGCAGCGTTGAAAGGACAGGCGGGAATAAGGATACGCAGTATTTT,CSVERTGGNKDTQYF
NA,NA,TRBV7-3,TRBJ1-1,TGTGCCAGCAGCTTATATCCGGGTGCGAACACTGAAGCTTTCTTT,CASSLYPGANTEAFF
few,NA,TRBV28,TRBJ1-4,TGTGCCAGCAGTGAACCGACAACTAATGAAAAACTGTTTTTT,CASSEPTTNEKLFF
few,NA,TRBV4-3,TRBJ1-5,TGCGCCAGCAGCCAAGTGCGAGGGGAGTCCCAGCATTTT,CASSQVRGESQHF
NA,NA,TRBV30,TRBJ2-3,TGTGCCTGGAGCTGGGGGCCGGATACGCAGTATTTT,CAWSWGPDTQYF
NA,NA,TRBV15,TRBJ2-5,TGTGCCACCAGCGCCGGGATAACCCAGTACTTC,CATSAGITQYF
NA,TRBD2,TRBV11-2,TRBJ2-4,TGTGCCAGCAGCTTAGAGCCCAGCGGGGCGGCCAAAAACATTCAGTACTTC,CASSLEPSGAAKNIQYF
NA,TRBD1,TRBV4-3,TRBJ1-2,TGCGCCAGCAGCCGAACAGGGGGCTATGGCTACACCTTC,CASSRTGGYGYTF
NA,NA,TRBV7-6,TRBJ2-5,TGTGCCAGCAGCTTAAATGGAGACCAAGGAACCCAGTACTTC,CASSLNGDQGTQYF
NA,NA,TRBV6-5,TRBJ2-3,TGTGCCAGCCGTGCGGTAACAGATACGCAGTATTTT,CASRAVTDTQYF
NA,NA,TRBV7-2,TRBJ2-7,TGTGCCAGCAGCTCCGGACCCGAGCAGTACTTC,CASSSGPEQYF
few,NA,TRBV2,TRBJ1-5,TGTGCCAGCAGTGAAACCCGGGATCAGCCCCAGCATTTT,CASSETRDQPQHF
NA,NA,TRBV27,TRBJ2-3,TGTGCCAGCAGTTTATCCTGGACTATCTCAGATACGCAGTATTTT,CASSLSWTISDTQYF
NA,NA,TRBV2,TRBJ2-7,TGTGCCAGCAGTCCTACTGCCGCGGGGTTGGGGTACTTC,CASSPTAAGLGYF
once,NA,TRBV10-3,TRBJ2-7,TGTGCCATCAGTGAGTGGGGCAGGGATCCCTACGAGCAGTACTTC,CAISEWGRDPYEQYF
few,TRBD1,TRBV29-1,TRBJ2-5,TGCAGCGTTGATGGGGGACAGAGCCAACAAGAGACCCAGTACTTC,CSVDGGQSQQETQYF
NA,NA,TRBV25-1,TRBJ1-6,TGTGCCAGCGGCGGCCTCTATAATTCACCCCTCCACTTT,CASGGLYNSPLHF
NA,NA,TRBV5-6,TRBJ1-2,TGTGCCAGCAGCTTGGACGACACATATGGCTACACCTTC,CASSLDDTYGYTF
NA,NA,TRBV5-1,TRBJ2-7,TGCGCCAGCAGCTCCGGACAGACGGGCGAGCAGTACTTC,CASSSGQTGEQYF
once,NA,TRBV29-1,TRBJ2-5,TGCAGCTCCTCCCGCCCGGGGGCGGATGAGACCCAGTACTTC,CSSSRPGADETQYF
NA,TRBD2,TRBV29-1,TRBJ2-3,TGCAGCGGGGGGGGTAGCACAGATACGCAGTATTTT,CSGGGSTDTQYF
few,TRBD1,TRBV29-1,TRBJ1-1,TGCAGCGTGGCGGGACAGGGGAGCACTGAAGCTTTCTTT,CSVAGQGSTEAFF
NA,TRBD1,TRBV19,TRBJ2-3,TGTGCCAGTAGTATAGGACAGGGTGGGGATACGCAGTATTTT,CASSIGQGGDTQYF
few,TRBD1,TRBV29-1,TRBJ2-7,TGCAGCGTCGCTGACAGGGGGCAGAACGAGCAGTACTTC,CSVADRGQNEQYF
NA,NA,TRBV5-1,TRBJ1-1,TGCGCCAGCAGCTCTTCCAGGAACACTGAAGCTTTCTTT,CASSSSRNTEAFF
NA,NA,TRBV9,TRBJ1-2,TGTGCCAGCAACCCGACAACTGGTAACTATGGCTACACCTTC,CASNPTTGNYGYTF
few,NA,TRBV15,TRBJ1-5,TGTGCCACCAGCAGAGGGGGGGGCGATCAGCCCCAGCATTTT,CATSRGGGDQPQHF
NA,NA,TRBV19,TRBJ2-2,TGTGCCAGTCGAGGCGGCGGGGCGAACACCGGGGAGCTGTTTTTT,CASRGGGANTGELFF
NA,NA,TRBV7-3,TRBJ2-3,TGTGCCAGCAGCCAAATCCTCACAGATACGCAGTATTTT,CASSQILTDTQYF
NA,NA,TRBV29-1,TRBJ1-6,TGCAGCGTTGAAGAAGGGACCCTCGGGAATTCACCCCTCCACTTT,CSVEEGTLGNSPLHF
once,NA,TRBV11-2,TRBJ2-1,TGTGCCAGCAGCTTAGTGGGCCAGGGCAATGAGCAGTTCTTC,CASSLVGQGNEQFF
NA,NA,TRBV18,TRBJ2-3,TGTGCCAGCTCACCACCGTCCACAGATACGCAGTATTTT,CASSPPSTDTQYF
NA,NA,TRBV14,TRBJ1-2,TGTGCCAGCAGCCAACAAAAGGGGATTGGCTACACCTTC,CASSQQKGIGYTF
NA,NA,TRBV30,TRBJ1-1,TGTGCCTGGACCCTAGCAGCCTTGAACACTGAAGCTTTCTTT,CAWTLAALNTEAFF
few,TRBD1,TRBV29-1,TRBJ2-1,TGCAGCGTTGGCACCGGGACAGGGGGCGTTGGGTCCTACAATGAGCAGTTCTTC,CSVGTGTGGVGSYNEQFF
once,TRBD1,TRBV19,TRBJ1-5,TGTGCCAGTGGACAGGGACTCCGACCCCAGCATTTT,CASGQGLRPQHF
NA,TRBD1,TRBV11-2,TRBJ1-6,TGTGCCAGCAGACTACCGGGACAGGGGTCCGGTTCACCCCTCCACTTT,CASRLPGQGSGSPLHF
NA,NA,TRBV5-1,TRBJ2-3,TGCGCCAGCAGCCCCCGACAGCCTCTTCGGGATACGCAGTATTTT,CASSPRQPLRDTQYF
NA,NA,TRBV7-3,TRBJ1-1,TGTGCCAGCAGCTTATGGGACAACACTGAAGCTTTCTTT,CASSLWDNTEAFF
NA,NA,TRBV2,TRBJ1-1,TGTGCCAGCAGTACGGCGACAGGATTGAACACTGAAGCTTTCTTT,CASSTATGLNTEAFF
NA,NA,TRBV29-1,TRBJ1-1,TGCAGCGTTGCACAGACTAACACTGAAGCTTTCTTT,CSVAQTNTEAFF
NA,NA,TRBV29-1,TRBJ1-2,TGCAGCGTTGGGTGGCAGGGCAACTATGGCTACACCTTC,CSVGWQGNYGYTF
NA,NA,TRBV11-3,TRBJ2-3,TGTGCCAGCAGCCCGGAAAGCACAGATACGCAGTATTTT,CASSPESTDTQYF
NA,NA,TRBV19,TRBJ1-4,TGTGCCAGTAGTCCTACAGATACCACTAATGAAAAACTGTTTTTT,CASSPTDTTNEKLFF
once,NA,TRBV19,TRBJ2-3,TGTGCCAGTAGCCTTGACTCCACAGATACGCAGTATTTT,CASSLDSTDTQYF
few,NA,TRBV6-6,TRBJ1-5,TGTGCCAGCACTGAAACAAGTCAGCCCCAGCATTTT,CASTETSQPQHF
NA,TRBD2,TRBV5-1,TRBJ2-7,TGCGCCAGCAGCTTGGCCCTAGCGGGGGCCGAGCAGTACTTC,CASSLALAGAEQYF